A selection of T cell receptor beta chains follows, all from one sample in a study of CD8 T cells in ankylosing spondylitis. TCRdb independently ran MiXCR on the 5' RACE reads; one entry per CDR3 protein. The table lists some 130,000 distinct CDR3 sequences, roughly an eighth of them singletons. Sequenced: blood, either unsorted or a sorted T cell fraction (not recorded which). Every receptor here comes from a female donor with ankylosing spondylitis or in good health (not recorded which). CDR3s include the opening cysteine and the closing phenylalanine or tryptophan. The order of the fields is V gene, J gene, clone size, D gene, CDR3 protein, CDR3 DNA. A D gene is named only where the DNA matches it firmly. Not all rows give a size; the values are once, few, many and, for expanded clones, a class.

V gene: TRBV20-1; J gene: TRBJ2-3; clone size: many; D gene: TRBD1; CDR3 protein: CSAPLATGGRTDTQYF; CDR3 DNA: TGCAGTGCTCCTCTAGCAACAGGGGGCAGAACAGATACGCAGTATTTT
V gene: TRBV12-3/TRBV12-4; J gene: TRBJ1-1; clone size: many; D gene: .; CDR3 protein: CASSLGARQSTPNTEAFF; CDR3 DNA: TGTGCCAGCAGTTTAGGGGCTCGCCAGTCGACCCCGAACACTGAAGCTTTCTTT
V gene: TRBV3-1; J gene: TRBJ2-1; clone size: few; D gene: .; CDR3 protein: CASSQDRQSVGNEQFF; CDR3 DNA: TGTGCCAGCAGCCAAGATCGACAGAGTGTCGGCAATGAGCAGTTCTTC
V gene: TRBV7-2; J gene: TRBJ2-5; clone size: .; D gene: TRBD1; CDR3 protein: CASSYNARTGQETQYF; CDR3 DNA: TGTGCCAGCAGCTACAACGCCCGGACAGGACAAGAGACCCAGTACTTC
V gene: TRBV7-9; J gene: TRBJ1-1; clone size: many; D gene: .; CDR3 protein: CASSLAPRNTEAFF; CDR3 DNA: TGTGCCAGCAGCTTAGCGCCCCGAAACACTGAAGCTTTCTTT
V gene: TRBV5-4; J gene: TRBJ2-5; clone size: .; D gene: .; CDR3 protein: CASSFTEQETQYF; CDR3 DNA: TGTGCCAGCAGCTTCACGGAACAAGAGACCCAGTACTTC
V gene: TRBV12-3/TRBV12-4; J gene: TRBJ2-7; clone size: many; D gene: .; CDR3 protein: CASSWAGQDHEQYF; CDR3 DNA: TGTGCCAGCAGCTGGGCCGGACAAGACCACGAGCAGTACTTC
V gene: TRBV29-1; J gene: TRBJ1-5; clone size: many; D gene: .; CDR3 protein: CSVASIEGNQPQHF; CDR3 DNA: TGCAGCGTCGCATCGATTGAGGGGAATCAGCCCCAGCATTTT
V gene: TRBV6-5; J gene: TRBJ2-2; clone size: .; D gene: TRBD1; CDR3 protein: CASSSRTGKTGELFF; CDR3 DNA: TGTGCCAGCAGTTCTCGGACAGGGAAGACCGGGGAGCTGTTTTTT
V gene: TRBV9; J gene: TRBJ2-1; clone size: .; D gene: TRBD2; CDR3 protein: CASSVVGGGYNEQFF; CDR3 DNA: TGTGCCAGCAGCGTAGTCGGGGGGGGATACAATGAGCAGTTCTTC
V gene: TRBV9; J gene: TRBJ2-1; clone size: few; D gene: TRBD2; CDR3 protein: CASSGSSGGHYNEQFF; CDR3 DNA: TGTGCCAGCAGCGGATCTAGCGGGGGACATTACAATGAGCAGTTCTTC
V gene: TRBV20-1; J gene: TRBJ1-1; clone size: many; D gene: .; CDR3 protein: CSALGSMNTEAFF; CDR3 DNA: TGCAGTGCCCTAGGATCCATGAACACTGAAGCTTTCTTT
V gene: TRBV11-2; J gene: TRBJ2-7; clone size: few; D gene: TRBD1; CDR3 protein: CASSLTGGRDEQYF; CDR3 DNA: TGTGCCAGCAGCTTGACAGGGGGAAGGGACGAGCAGTACTTC
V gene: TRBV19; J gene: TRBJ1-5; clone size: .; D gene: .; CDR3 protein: CASTMEQGNQPQHF; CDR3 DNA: TGTGCCAGTACTATGGAACAGGGCAATCAGCCCCAGCATTTT
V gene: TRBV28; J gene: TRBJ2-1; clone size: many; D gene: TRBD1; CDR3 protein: CASSLIPGQINEQFF; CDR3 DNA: TGTGCCAGCAGTTTAATTCCGGGACAGATCAATGAGCAGTTCTTC
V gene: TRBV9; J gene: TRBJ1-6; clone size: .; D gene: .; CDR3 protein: CASSVTERGALHF; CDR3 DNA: TGTGCCAGCAGCGTTACGGAAAGAGGGGCCCTCCACTTT
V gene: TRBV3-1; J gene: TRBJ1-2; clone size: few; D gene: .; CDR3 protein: CASSRVDAGGGYTF; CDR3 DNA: TGTGCCAGCAGCCGAGTTGACGCGGGGGGTGGCTACACCTTC
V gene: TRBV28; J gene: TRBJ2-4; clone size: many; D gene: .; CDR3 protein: CASLSKNIQYF; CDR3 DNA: TGTGCCAGCCTTTCCAAAAACATTCAGTACTTC
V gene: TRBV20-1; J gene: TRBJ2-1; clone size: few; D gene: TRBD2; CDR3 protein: CSARVSLAGSYNEQFF; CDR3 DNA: TGCAGTGCTAGAGTTTCACTAGCGGGTTCGTACAATGAGCAGTTCTTC
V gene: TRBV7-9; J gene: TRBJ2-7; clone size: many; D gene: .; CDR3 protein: CASSYDGVWQYF; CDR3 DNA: TGTGCCAGCAGCTACGACGGGGTCTGGCAGTACTTC
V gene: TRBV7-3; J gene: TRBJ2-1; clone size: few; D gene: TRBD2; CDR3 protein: CASSRYLAGQENEQFF; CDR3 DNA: TGTGCCAGCAGCAGATATCTAGCGGGGCAGGAAAATGAGCAGTTCTTC
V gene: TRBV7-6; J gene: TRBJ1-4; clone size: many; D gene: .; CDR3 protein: CASSSGTANEKLFF; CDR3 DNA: TGTGCCAGCTCTAGTGGGACGGCTAATGAAAAACTGTTTTTT